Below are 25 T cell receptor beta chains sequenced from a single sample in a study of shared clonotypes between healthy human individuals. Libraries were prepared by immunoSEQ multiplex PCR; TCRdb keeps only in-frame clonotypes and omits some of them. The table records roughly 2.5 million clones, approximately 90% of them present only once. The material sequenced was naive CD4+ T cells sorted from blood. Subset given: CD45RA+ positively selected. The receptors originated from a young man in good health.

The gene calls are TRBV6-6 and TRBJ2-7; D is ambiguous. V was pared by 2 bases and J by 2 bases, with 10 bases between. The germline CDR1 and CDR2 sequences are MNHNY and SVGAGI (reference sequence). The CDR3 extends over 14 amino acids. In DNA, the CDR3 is TGTGCCAGCAGTTACCCGACTGCCACCTACGAGCAGTACTTC. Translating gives CASSYPTATYEQYF.

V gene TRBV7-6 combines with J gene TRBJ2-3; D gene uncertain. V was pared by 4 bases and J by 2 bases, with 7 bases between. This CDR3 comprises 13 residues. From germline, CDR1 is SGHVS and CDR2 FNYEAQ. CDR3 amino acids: CASSSFYTDTQYF. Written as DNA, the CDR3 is TGTGCCAGCAGCTCTTTCTACACAGATACGCAGTATTTT.

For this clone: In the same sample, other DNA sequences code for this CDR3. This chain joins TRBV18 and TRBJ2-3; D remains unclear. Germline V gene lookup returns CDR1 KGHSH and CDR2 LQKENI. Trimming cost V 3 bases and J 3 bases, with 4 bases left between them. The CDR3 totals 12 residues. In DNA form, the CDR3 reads TGTGCCAGCTCACCGCGGACAGATACGCAGTATTTT. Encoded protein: CASSPRTDTQYF. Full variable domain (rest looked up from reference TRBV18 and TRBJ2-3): NAGVMQNPRHLVRRRGQEARLRCSPMKGHSHVYWYRQLPEEGLKFMVYLQKENIIDESGMPKERFSAEFPKEGPSILRIQQVVRGDSAAYFCASSPRTDTQYFGPGTRLTVL.

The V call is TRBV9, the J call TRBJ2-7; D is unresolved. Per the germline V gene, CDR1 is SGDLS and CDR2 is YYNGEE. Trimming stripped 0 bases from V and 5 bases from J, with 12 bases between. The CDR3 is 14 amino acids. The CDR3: CASSVGEDLHEQYF. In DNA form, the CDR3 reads TGTGCCAGCAGCGTAGGGGAAGACCTGCACGAGCAGTACTTC.

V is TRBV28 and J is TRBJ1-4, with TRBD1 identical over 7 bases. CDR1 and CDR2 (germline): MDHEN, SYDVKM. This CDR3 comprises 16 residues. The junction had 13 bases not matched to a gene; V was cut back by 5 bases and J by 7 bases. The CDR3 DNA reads TGTGCCAGCAGTCCGCCAGACAGGGTCCTTTCTGAAAAACTGTTTTTT. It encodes CASSPPDRVLSEKLFF.

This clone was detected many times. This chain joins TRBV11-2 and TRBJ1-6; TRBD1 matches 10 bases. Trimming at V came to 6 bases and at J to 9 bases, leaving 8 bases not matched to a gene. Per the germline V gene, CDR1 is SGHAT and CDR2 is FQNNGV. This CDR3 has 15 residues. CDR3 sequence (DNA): TGTGCCAGCAGTCCCGCCGGGACAGGGGTTTCACCCCTCCACTTT. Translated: CASSPAGTGVSPLHF.

CDR3 sequence reads: CASSSGQGSRTQYF. In DNA, the CDR3 is TGTGCCAGCAGTTCGGGACAGGGAAGTCGGACCCAGTACTTC. The chain is built from TRBV27 and TRBJ2-5, with 9 bases identical to TRBD1. With V trimmed by 4 bases and J by 7 bases, 7 bases remained unmatched. Germline V gene sequence: CDR1 MNHEY, CDR2 SMNVEV (reference sequence). The CDR3 contains 14 residues.

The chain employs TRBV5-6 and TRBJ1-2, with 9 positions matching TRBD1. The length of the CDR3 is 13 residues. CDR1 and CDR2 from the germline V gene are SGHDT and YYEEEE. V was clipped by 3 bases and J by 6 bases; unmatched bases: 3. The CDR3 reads CASSSDRGNGYTF. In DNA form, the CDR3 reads TGTGCCAGCAGCTCGGACAGGGGAAATGGCTACACCTTC. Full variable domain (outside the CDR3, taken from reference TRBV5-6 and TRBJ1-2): DAGVTQSPTHLIKTRGQQVTLRCSPKSGHDTVSWYQQALGQGPQFIFQYYEEEERQRGNFPDRFSGHQFPNYSSELNVNALLLGDSALYLCASSSDRGNGYTFGSGTRLTVV.

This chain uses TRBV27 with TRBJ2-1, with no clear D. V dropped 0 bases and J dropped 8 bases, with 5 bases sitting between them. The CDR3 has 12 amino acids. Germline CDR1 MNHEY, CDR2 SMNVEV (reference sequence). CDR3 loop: CASSLSAHEQFF. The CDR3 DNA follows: TGTGCCAGCAGTTTATCGGCTCATGAGCAGTTCTTC.

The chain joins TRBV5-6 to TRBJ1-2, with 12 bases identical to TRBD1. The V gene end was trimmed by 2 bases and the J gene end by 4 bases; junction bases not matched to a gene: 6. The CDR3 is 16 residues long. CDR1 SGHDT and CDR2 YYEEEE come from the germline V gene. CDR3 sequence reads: CASSFGTGGRGYGYTF. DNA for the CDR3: TGTGCCAGCAGCTTCGGGACAGGGGGCCGCGGCTATGGCTACACCTTC.

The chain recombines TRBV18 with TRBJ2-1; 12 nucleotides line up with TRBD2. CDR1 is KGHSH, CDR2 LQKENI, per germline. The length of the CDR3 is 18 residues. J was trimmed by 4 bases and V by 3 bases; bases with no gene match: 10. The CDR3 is CASSPLTSGGASYNEQFF. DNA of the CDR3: TGTGCCAGCTCACCCCTGACTAGCGGGGGCGCCTCGTACAATGAGCAGTTCTTC.

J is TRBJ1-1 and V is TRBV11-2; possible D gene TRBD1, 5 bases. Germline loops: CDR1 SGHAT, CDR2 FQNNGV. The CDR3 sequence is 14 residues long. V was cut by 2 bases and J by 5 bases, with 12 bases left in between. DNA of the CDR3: TGTGCCAGCAGCTTAAAGGGGAGGGTGACTGAAGCTTTCTTT. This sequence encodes CASSLKGRVTEAFF.

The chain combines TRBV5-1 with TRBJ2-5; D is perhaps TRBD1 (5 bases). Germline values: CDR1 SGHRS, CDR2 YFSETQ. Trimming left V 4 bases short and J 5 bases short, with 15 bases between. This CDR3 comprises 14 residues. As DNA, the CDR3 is TGCGCCAGCAGCCGTCAAGGGGTGGCCGAGACCCAGTACTTC. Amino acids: CASSRQGVAETQYF.

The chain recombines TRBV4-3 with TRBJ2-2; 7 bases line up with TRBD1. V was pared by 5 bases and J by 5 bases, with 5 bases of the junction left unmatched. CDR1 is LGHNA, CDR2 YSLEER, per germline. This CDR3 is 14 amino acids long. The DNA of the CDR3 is TGCGCCAGCAGCGAAGCACAGGGGACCGGGGAGCTGTTTTTT. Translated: CASSEAQGTGELFF.

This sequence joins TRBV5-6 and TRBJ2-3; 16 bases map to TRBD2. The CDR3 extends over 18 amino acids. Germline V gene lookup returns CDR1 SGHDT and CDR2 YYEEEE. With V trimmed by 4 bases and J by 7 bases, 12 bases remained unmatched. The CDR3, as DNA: TGTGCCAGCAGCCCGGGACTAGCGGGAGGGTTCACGGGGTATACGCAGTATTTT. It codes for CASSPGLAGGFTGYTQYF.

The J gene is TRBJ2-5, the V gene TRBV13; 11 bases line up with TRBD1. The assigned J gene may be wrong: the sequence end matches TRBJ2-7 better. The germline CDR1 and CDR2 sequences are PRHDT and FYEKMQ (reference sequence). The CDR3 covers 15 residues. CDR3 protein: CASSSGTGGSYEQYF. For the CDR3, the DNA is TGTGCCAGCAGTTCCGGGACAGGGGGCTCCTACGAGCAGTACTTC.

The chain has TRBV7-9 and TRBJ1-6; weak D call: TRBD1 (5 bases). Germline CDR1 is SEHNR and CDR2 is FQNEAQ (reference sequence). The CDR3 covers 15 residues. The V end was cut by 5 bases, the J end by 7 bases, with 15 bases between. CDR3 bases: TGTGCCAGCAGCCCCCGGGGCAGGGAGAATTCACCCCTCCACTTT. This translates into CASSPRGRENSPLHF.

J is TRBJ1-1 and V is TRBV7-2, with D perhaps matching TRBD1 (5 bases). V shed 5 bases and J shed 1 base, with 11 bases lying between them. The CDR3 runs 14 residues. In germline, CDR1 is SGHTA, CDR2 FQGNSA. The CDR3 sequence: CASSPAQGNTEAFF. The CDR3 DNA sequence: TGTGCCAGCAGCCCGGCGCAGGGGAACACTGAAGCTTTCTTT.

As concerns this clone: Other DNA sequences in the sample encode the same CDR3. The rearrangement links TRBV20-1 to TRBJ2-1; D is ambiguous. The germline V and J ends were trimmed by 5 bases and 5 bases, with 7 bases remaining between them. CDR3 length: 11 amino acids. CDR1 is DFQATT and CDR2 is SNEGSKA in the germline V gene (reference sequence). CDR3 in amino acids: CSAVKNNEQFF. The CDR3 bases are TGCAGTGCTGTTAAGAACAATGAGCAGTTCTTC.

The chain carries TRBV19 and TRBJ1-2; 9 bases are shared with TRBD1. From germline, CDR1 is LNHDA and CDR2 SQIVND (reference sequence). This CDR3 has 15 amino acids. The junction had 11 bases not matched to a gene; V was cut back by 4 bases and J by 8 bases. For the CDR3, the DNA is TGTGCCAGTAGTACATCTGGACAGGGGAATTTCGGCTACACCTTC. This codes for CASSTSGQGNFGYTF.

The CDR3, as DNA: TGCGCCAGCAGCCGGGACAAAGACCGATACGAGCAGTACTTC. This encodes CASSRDKDRYEQYF. The chain recombines TRBV5-1 with TRBJ2-7, with a possible D match to TRBD1 (6 bases). Trimming took 4 bases from V and 4 from J, leaving 15 bases between them. The CDR3 extends over 14 amino acids. CDR1 and CDR2 (germline): SGHRS, YFSETQ.

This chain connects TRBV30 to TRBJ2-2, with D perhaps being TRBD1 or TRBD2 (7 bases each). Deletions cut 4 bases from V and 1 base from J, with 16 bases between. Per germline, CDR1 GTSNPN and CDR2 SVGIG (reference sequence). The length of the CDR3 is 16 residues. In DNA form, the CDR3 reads TGTGCCTGGACTGGAGCGGGACAGAAGAACACCGGGGAGCTGTTTTTT. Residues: CAWTGAGQKNTGELFF. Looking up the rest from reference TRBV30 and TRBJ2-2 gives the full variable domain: SQTIHQWPATLVQPVGSPLSLECTVEGTSNPNLYWYRQAAGRGLQLLFYSVGIGQISSEVPQNLSASRPQDRQFILSSKKLLLSDSGFYLCAWTGAGQKNTGELFFGEGSRLTVL.

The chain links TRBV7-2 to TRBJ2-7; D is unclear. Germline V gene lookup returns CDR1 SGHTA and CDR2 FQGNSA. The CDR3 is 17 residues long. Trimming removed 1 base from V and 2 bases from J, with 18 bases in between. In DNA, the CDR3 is TGTGCCAGCAGCTTAGAGGTCGGCGCCATCCCTCCCTACGAGCAGTACTTC. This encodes CASSLEVGAIPPYEQYF.

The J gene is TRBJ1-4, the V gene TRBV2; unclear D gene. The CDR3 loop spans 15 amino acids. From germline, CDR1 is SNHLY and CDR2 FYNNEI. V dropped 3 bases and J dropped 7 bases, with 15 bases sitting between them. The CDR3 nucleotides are TGTGCCAGCAGTGAGAAGTCTCTCGTCTCTGAAAAACTGTTTTTT. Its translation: CASSEKSLVSEKLFF.

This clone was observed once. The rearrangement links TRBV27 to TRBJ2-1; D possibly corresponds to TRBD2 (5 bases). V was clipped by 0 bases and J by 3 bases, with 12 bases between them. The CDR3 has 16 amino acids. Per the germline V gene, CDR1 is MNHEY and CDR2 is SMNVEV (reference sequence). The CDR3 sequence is CASSLSSVALYNEQFF. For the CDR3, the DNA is TGTGCCAGCAGTTTATCTAGCGTAGCTCTCTACAATGAGCAGTTCTTC.